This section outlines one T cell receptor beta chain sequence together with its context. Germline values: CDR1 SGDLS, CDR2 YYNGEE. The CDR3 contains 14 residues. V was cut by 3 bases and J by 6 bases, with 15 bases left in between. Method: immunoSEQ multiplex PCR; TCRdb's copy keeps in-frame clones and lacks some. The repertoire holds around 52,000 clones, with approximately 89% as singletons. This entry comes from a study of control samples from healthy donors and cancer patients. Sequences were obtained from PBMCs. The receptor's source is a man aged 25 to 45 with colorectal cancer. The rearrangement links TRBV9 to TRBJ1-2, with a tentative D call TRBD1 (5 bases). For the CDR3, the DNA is TGTGCCAGCAGCGCCTTTGGTGGGGGTAATGGCTACACCTTC. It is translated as CASSAFGGGNGYTF.